Listed here are 23 T cell receptor beta chains from one sample, sequenced in a study of monozygotic twins with inflammatory bowel disease. TCRdb re-called the 5' RACE reads; one entry per CDR3 protein, DNA not given. The repertoire table contains about 210,000 distinct CDR3 sequences. Sequencing used blood. All receptors come from a human donor with ulcerative colitis or Crohn's disease, or a healthy co-twin of an affected twin (not recorded which).

The genes are TRBV11-2 and TRBJ2-2. Germline V lookup: CDR1 SGHAT, CDR2 FQNNGV. This CDR3 spans 14 amino acids. This CDR3 reads CASSSGLNTGELFF.

This chain joins TRBV12-3 or TRBV12-4 and TRBJ2-3; TCRdb gives TRBD1 as the D gene, but with no DNA this cannot be confirmed. The CDR3 loop spans 12 amino acids. CDR3 loop: CASSLERGGRDF.

The chain couples TRBV6-1 to TRBJ1-5; TCRdb designates TRBD1, a call that cannot be tested without DNA. Germline assignment: CDR1 MNHNS and CDR2 SASEGT. The length of the CDR3 is 15 residues. CDR3 amino acids: CASTQGRDGNQPQHF.

J is TRBJ2-1 and V is TRBV7-2; the D gene TCRdb calls, TRBD1, cannot be checked with no DNA. This CDR3 contains 17 residues. From germline, CDR1 is SGHTA and CDR2 FQGNSA. The CDR3 loop is CASRSPGPQGSYNEQFF.

CDR3: CASSFSAGTSTDTQYF. This chain joins TRBV28 and TRBJ2-3; TCRdb's D gene call, TRBD2, goes unchecked for lack of DNA. This CDR3 has 16 residues. Germline V gene data show CDR1 as MDHEN and CDR2 as SYDVKM. The full variable domain, in which reference TRBV28 and TRBJ2-3 provide the parts outside the CDR3, is DVKVTQSSRYLVKRTGEKVFLECVQDMDHENMFWYRQDPGLGLRLIYFSYDVKMKEKGDIPEGYSVSREKKERFSLILESASTNQTSMYLCASSFSAGTSTDTQYFGPGTRLTVL.

The chain uses TRBV30 and TRBJ1-1. The length of the CDR3 is 14 residues. The germline V gene has CDR1 GTSNPN and CDR2 SVGIG (reference sequence). The chain's CDR3 is CAWSGGRGNTEAFF.

This chain links TRBV2 with TRBJ2-7; the TCRdb call, TRBD1, lacks DNA for checking. Germline V CDR1 and CDR2: SNHLY, FYNNEI. The CDR3 is 13 residues long. CDR3: CASSEAGGPEQYF. The full variable domain, rest sourced from reference TRBV2 and TRBJ2-7, is EPEVTQTPSHQVTQMGQEVILRCVPISNHLYFYWYRQILGQKVEFLVSFYNNEISEKSEIFDDQFSVERPDGSNFTLKIRSTKLEDSAMYFCASSEAGGPEQYFGPGTRLTVT.

This chain uses TRBV7-9 with TRBJ2-1. CDR1 is SEHNR and CDR2 is FQNEAQ in the germline V gene (reference sequence). This CDR3 is built from 13 residues. CDR3 protein: CASSYPVYNEQFF.

This CDR3 is CASSLGLRGIDNEQFF. The chain employs TRBV7-3 and TRBJ2-1; TCRdb reports TRBD1, a call that lacks DNA to check it against. Germline CDR1 reads SGHTA; CDR2 reads FQGTGA. The CDR3 length is 16 residues. Full variable domain (outside the CDR3, taken from reference TRBV7-3 and TRBJ2-1): GAGVSQTPSNKVTEKGKYVELRCDPISGHTALYWYRQSLGQGPEFLIYFQGTGAADDSGLPNDRFFAVRPEGSVSTLKIQRTERGDSAVYLCASSLGLRGIDNEQFFGPGTRLTVL.

The chain couples TRBV6-2 or TRBV6-3 to TRBJ2-2; no DNA is available, so the TRBD2 call from TCRdb remains unchecked. The germline gives CDR1 MNHEY, CDR2 SVGEGT. The length of the CDR3 is 18 residues. CDR3 sequence reads: CASSPRGVVVGLTGELFF.

The chain carries TRBV5-1 and TRBJ2-1; absent DNA, TCRdb's TRBD2 call cannot be checked. Per the germline V gene, CDR1 is SGHRS and CDR2 is YFSETQ. This CDR3 region has 13 residues. The CDR3 reads CASSLALAGKQFF.

The rearrangement joins TRBV28 to TRBJ2-1; the TCRdb call, TRBD1, lacks DNA for checking. Germline CDR1 and CDR2: MDHEN and SYDVKM. The CDR3 length is 16 residues. CDR3 residues: CASSSPLGLTYNEQFF.

V usage is TRBV7-2 and J usage is TRBJ1-2; TCRdb lists TRBD1, though no DNA is available to test this call. The CDR3 is 14 amino acids. Germline CDR1 reads SGHTA; CDR2 reads FQGNSA. CDR3 residues: CASTPSQGTYGYTF.

The chain uses TRBV5-6 and TRBJ1-2. Germline V gene data show CDR1 as SGHDT and CDR2 as YYEEEE. This CDR3 has 16 residues. The CDR3 loop is CASSHPPGPTNYGYTF.

The gene calls are TRBV11-2 and TRBJ1-3; the TCRdb call, TRBD1, lacks DNA for checking. CDR1 and CDR2 (germline): SGHAT, FQNNGV. The CDR3 length is 14 residues. This chain's CDR3 is CASSYRDPGNTIYF.

This sequence joins TRBV3-1 and TRBJ2-1. Germline CDR1 reads LGHDT; CDR2 reads YNNKEL (reference sequence). The CDR3 sequence is 14 residues long. CDR3 protein: CASSPDRTYNEQFF.

V gene TRBV10-3 combines with J gene TRBJ2-3; TCRdb's assignment of TRBD1 cannot be checked, as there is no DNA. The length of the CDR3 is 16 residues. Germline V gene lookup returns CDR1 ENHRY and CDR2 SYGVKD. Here the CDR3 reads CGGRQGAFRYTDTQYF.

The J gene is TRBJ1-4, the V gene TRBV5-1. This CDR3 has 17 residues. CDR1 and CDR2 from the germline V gene are SGHRS and YFSETQ. Here the CDR3 reads CASSQSTIWTANEKLFF.

V and J are TRBV4-1 and TRBJ1-2; checking the TCRdb D call of TRBD1 is not possible without DNA. CDR3 length equals 18 residues. Germline loops: CDR1 MGHRA, CDR2 YSYEKL. The CDR3 loop is CASSPPEGMRGWDYGYTF.

The V gene is TRBV20-1, the J gene TRBJ2-3. The CDR3 loop spans 15 amino acids. Germline V gene lookup returns CDR1 DFQATT and CDR2 SNEGSKA (reference sequence). This chain's CDR3 is CSAIQAERGTDTQYF.

The chain recombines TRBV28 with TRBJ2-1. The germline gives CDR1 MDHEN, CDR2 SYDVKM. This CDR3 has 13 amino acids. This CDR3 reads CASSSIPWNEQFF.

The V and J genes are TRBV7-8 and TRBJ2-4; TCRdb calls TRBD2, which cannot be checked without DNA. The germline CDR1 and CDR2 sequences are SGHVS and FQNEAQ. The CDR3 totals 20 residues. Here the CDR3 reads CASSLGVSSGRAVVRNIQYF.

The chain recombines TRBV29-1 with TRBJ1-2; TCRdb reports TRBD1, a call that lacks DNA to check it against. The CDR3 covers 14 residues. Germline assignment: CDR1 SQVTM and CDR2 ANQGSEA. CDR3 sequence: CSVGPGQGNYGYTF.